This is a list of T cell receptor beta chains from one sample in a study of shared T cell receptors in the human thymus. Profiled with immunoSEQ multiplex PCR; TCRdb holds only in-frame clones, not every one. The top ten hold 0.0094% of the sample, which has hundreds of thousands of clones, around 87% seen once. The same specimen was also included in a second study, on human thymus T cells.

Material: thymocytes. The receptors were sampled from a boy younger than two with a congenital heart defect. Both conserved end residues are part of each CDR3. D genes are given only for firm matches. Some rows have no size entry. The others give once, few or many, or a class for an expanded clone.

j_call d_call v_call clone_size cdr3_aa cdr3_nt
TRBJ1-5 . TRBV19 few CASSSQGQPQHF TGTGCCAGTAGTAGCCAGGGTCAGCCCCAGCATTTT
TRBJ1-1 . TRBV5-4 few CASSFVHRRNTEAFF TGTGCCAGCAGCTTTGTTCACAGAAGGAACACTGAAGCTTTCTTT
TRBJ1-5 . TRBV2 . CASSEGGDRLSNQPQHF TGTGCCAGCAGTGAAGGGGGCGACAGGCTTAGCAATCAGCCCCAGCATTTT
TRBJ2-1 . TRBV10-3 . CAISEEGCYNEQFF TGTGCCATCAGTGAGGAGGGTTGCTACAATGAGCAGTTCTTC
TRBJ1-4 TRBD1 TRBV4-1 . CASSQGRRTGFNEKLFF TGCGCCAGCAGCCAAGGCCGAAGGACAGGATTTAATGAAAAACTGTTTTTT
TRBJ2-7 TRBD2 TRBV14 . CASSQVRPGTSGRAREQYF TGTGCCAGCAGCCAAGTTAGGCCCGGGACTAGCGGGAGGGCCCGCGAGCAGTACTTC
TRBJ1-1 TRBD1 TRBV6-1 few CASSDHRGQAFF TGTGCCAGCAGTGACCACAGGGGGCAGGCTTTCTTT
TRBJ2-7 . TRBV25-1 once CASSGEGRISYEQYF TGTGCCAGCAGTGGAGAGGGCAGGATATCCTACGAGCAGTACTTC
TRBJ1-1 . TRBV5-1 . CASSLYSGTEAFF TGCGCCAGCAGCTTGTACAGCGGCACTGAAGCTTTCTTT
TRBJ2-7 . TRBV2 . CASSLRATAYEQYF TGTGCCAGCAGTCTCAGGGCCACTGCCTACGAGCAGTACTTC
TRBJ2-7 TRBD1 TRBV5-1 . CASSWDSPYEQYF TGCGCCAGCAGCTGGGACAGCCCCTACGAGCAGTACTTC
TRBJ2-7 . TRBV14 . CASSRQDTYEQYF TGTGCCAGCAGCCGACAGGATACCTACGAGCAGTACTTC
TRBJ2-7 TRBD1 TRBV6-7 . CASSYGRTGDGYEQYF TGTGCCAGCAGTTACGGACGGACAGGGGATGGCTACGAGCAGTACTTC
TRBJ1-4 . TRBV7-9 . CASSLRSRRGEKLFF TGTGCCAGCAGCTTACGTTCTAGACGCGGGGAAAAACTGTTTTTT
TRBJ1-6 . TRBV5-1 . CASSFHRAGNSPLHF TGCGCCAGCAGCTTCCATCGGGCCGGGAATTCCCCCCTCCACTTT
TRBJ1-2 . TRBV9 . CARSDYTF TGTGCCAGATCAGACTACACCTTC
TRBJ2-2 TRBD2 TRBV7-2 . CASSQGTSGNTGELFF TGTGCCAGCAGCCAAGGGACTAGCGGCAACACCGGGGAGCTGTTTTTT
TRBJ2-1 . TRBV20-1 . CSARGGEQFF TGCAGTGCTAGGGGAGGTGAGCAGTTCTTC
TRBJ2-3 . TRBV25-1 . CASSVNPNTQYF TGTGCCAGCAGTGTCAACCCTAATACGCAGTATTTT
TRBJ2-3 . TRBV9 . CASSVGQAIPTDTQYF TGTGCCAGCAGCGTAGGTCAAGCCATCCCCACAGATACGCAGTATTTT
TRBJ1-1 . TRBV4-3 . CASSQGQSLNEAFF TGCGCCAGCAGCCAGGGGCAGAGTCTTAACGAAGCTTTCTTT
TRBJ1-2 . TRBV28 . CASRRGASGATGGYTF TGTGCCAGCAGGAGAGGGGCCTCGGGAGCGACGGGTGGCTACACCTTC
TRBJ2-3 TRBD2 TRBV28 once CASRGTSGGAVDTQYF TGTGCCAGCAGGGGGACTAGCGGGGGGGCCGTAGATACGCAGTATTTT
TRBJ1-3 TRBD1 TRBV28 . CASSLFRDRGLVCAGNTIYF TGTGCCAGCAGTCTATTCAGGGACAGGGGATTGGTGTGTGCTGGAAACACCATATATTTT
TRBJ2-1 TRBD2 TRBV4-3 . CASSQDPSGRNNEQFF TGCGCCAGCAGCCAAGATCCTAGCGGGAGGAACAATGAGCAGTTCTTC
TRBJ2-7 TRBD2 TRBV15 . CATSTRTSGAPSYEQYF TGTGCCACCAGCACCCGGACTAGCGGGGCACCTTCCTACGAGCAGTACTTC
TRBJ2-5 TRBD2 TRBV4-2 . CASSQEVAGGRETQYF TGTGCCAGCAGCCAAGAGGTAGCGGGGGGGCGAGAGACCCAGTACTTC
TRBJ2-7 . TRBV28 . CASSLYQGSSYEQYF TGTGCCAGCAGTTTATACCAGGGTAGCTCCTACGAGCAGTACTTC
TRBJ1-2 . TRBV11-3 . CASSLWGGQGYTF TGTGCCAGCAGCCTCTGGGGAGGGCAAGGCTACACCTTC
TRBJ2-5 TRBD2 TRBV28 . CASSRASGTQYF TGTGCCAGCAGCCGTGCTAGCGGGACCCAGTACTTC
TRBJ1-6 . TRBV2 . CASKPLDSSLWPLHF TGTGCCAGCAAACCCCTCGACTCAAGCCTTTGGCCCCTCCACTTT
TRBJ2-1 . TRBV5-6 . CASSLPTYNEQFF TGTGCCAGCAGCTTGCCGACTTACAATGAGCAGTTCTTC
TRBJ2-1 . TRBV7-6 . CASSLAPPDRTYNEQFF TGTGCCAGCAGCTTAGCACCTCCGGACAGAACCTACAATGAGCAGTTCTTC
TRBJ2-7 TRBD2 TRBV6-5 . CASSYSTSGPSYEQYF TGTGCCAGCAGTTACTCGACTAGCGGGCCCTCCTACGAGCAGTACTTC
TRBJ1-5 TRBD1 TRBV19 . CASSIIYRGVYQPQHF TGTGCCAGTAGTATCATTTACAGGGGGGTATATCAGCCCCAGCATTTT
TRBJ2-3 TRBD2 TRBV4-3 . CASSQEGHLAGLTDTQYF TGCGCCAGCAGCCAAGAAGGGCATCTAGCGGGGTTAACAGATACGCAGTATTTT
TRBJ1-6 . TRBV28 few CASRRQNSPLHF TGTGCCAGCCGGCGACAGAATTCACCCCTCCACTTT
TRBJ2-1 . TRBV4-3 . CASSPLKTFSPYNEQFF TGCGCCAGCAGCCCCCTGAAAACCTTCAGTCCCTACAATGAGCAGTTCTTC
TRBJ1-2 TRBD1 TRBV9 . CASSVRDSRRVTF TGTGCCAGCAGCGTAAGGGACAGCCGAAGGGTAACCTTC
TRBJ2-7 TRBD1 TRBV6-5 . CASSLFQGQGIYEQYF TGTGCCAGCAGTTTATTCCAAGGACAGGGAATCTACGAGCAGTACTTC
TRBJ2-3 TRBD1 TRBV4-3 . CASSQEQGRRTDTQYF TGCGCCAGCAGCCAAGAACAGGGGCGACGCACAGATACGCAGTATTTT
TRBJ2-7 TRBD2 TRBV5-6 . CASSYGGYDEQYF TGTGCCAGCAGCTACGGGGGGTACGACGAGCAGTACTTC
TRBJ1-1 . TRBV9 once CASSVDRGENTEAFF TGTGCCAGCAGCGTAGACCGCGGGGAGAACACTGAAGCTTTCTTT
TRBJ2-7 . TRBV27 . CASSLSYSYEQYF TGTGCCAGCAGTTTATCGTACTCCTACGAGCAGTACTTC
TRBJ2-2 TRBD1 TRBV28 once CASSLKGQITGELFF TGTGCCAGCAGTTTAAAGGGACAGATCACCGGGGAGCTGTTTTTT
TRBJ2-1 TRBD2 TRBV7-8 few CASSLGAGGEGEQFF TGTGCCAGCAGCTTAGGGGCGGGAGGTGAAGGGGAGCAGTTCTTC
TRBJ2-7 TRBD1 TRBV5-6 . CASSSVPGQGIPYAYEQYF TGTGCCAGCAGTTCGGTTCCGGGACAGGGGATTCCTTATGCCTACGAGCAGTACTTC
TRBJ2-3 . TRBV2 once CASSEFASPSTDTQYF TGTGCCAGCAGTGAGTTCGCGTCCCCTAGCACAGATACGCAGTATTTT
TRBJ1-4 . TRBV4-3 . CASSQGVPRGDNEKLFF TGCGCCAGCAGCCAGGGGGTACCCAGGGGCGATAATGAAAAACTGTTTTTT
TRBJ2-3 TRBD2 TRBV28 . CASSFNRWTSGRLGDTQYF TGTGCCAGCAGTTTTAATCGGTGGACTAGCGGGAGGCTAGGAGATACGCAGTATTTT
TRBJ2-3 . TRBV6-1 . CASRNGTTRTDTQYF TGTGCCAGTCGTAACGGGACAACTCGCACAGATACGCAGTATTTT
TRBJ1-5 TRBD1 TRBV19 . CASDTGGNQPQHF TGTGCCAGTGATACAGGGGGCAATCAGCCCCAGCATTTT
TRBJ2-1 TRBD2 TRBV28 few CASKSGTSNSNEQFF TGTGCCAGTAAATCCGGGACTAGCAATAGTAATGAGCAGTTCTTC
TRBJ2-1 TRBD2 TRBV5-1 . CASSPKKREAGYNEQFF TGCGCCAGCAGCCCGAAAAAGCGGGAGGCCGGTTACAATGAGCAGTTCTTC
TRBJ1-4 TRBD1 TRBV4-1 . CASSQSPGQGGVEKLFF TGCGCCAGCAGCCAGTCTCCGGGACAGGGCGGGGTTGAAAAACTGTTTTTT
TRBJ2-4 . TRBV6-6 . CASRRPGTYIQYF TGTGCCAGCAGAAGACCCGGGACTTACATTCAGTACTTC
TRBJ1-1 . TRBV27 once CASSWVTGSLTEAFF TGTGCCAGCAGTTGGGTAACAGGGAGCTTAACTGAAGCTTTCTTT
TRBJ1-1 TRBD1 TRBV4-3 . CASSRRSDREDSEAFF TGCGCCAGCAGCCGACGCTCGGACAGGGAGGACTCTGAAGCTTTCTTT
TRBJ2-1 TRBD2 TRBV27 . CASSFRTSGYNEQFF TGTGCCAGCAGTTTTAGAACTAGCGGTTACAATGAGCAGTTCTTC
TRBJ2-3 . TRBV30 . CAWSPGDRSSTDTQYF TGTGCCTGGAGTCCGGGGGACAGATCTAGCACAGATACGCAGTATTTT